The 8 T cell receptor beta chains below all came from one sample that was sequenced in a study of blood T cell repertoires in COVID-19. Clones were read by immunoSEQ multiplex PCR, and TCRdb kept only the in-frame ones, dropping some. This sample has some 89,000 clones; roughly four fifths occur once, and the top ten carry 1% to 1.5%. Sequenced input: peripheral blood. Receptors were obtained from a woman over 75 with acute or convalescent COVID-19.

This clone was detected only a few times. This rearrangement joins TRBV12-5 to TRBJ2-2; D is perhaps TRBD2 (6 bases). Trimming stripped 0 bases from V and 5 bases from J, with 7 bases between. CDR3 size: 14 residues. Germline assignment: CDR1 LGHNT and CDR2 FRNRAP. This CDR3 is CASGLVGGTGELFF. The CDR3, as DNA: TGTGCTAGTGGTTTGGTAGGAGGGACCGGGGAGCTGTTTTTT.

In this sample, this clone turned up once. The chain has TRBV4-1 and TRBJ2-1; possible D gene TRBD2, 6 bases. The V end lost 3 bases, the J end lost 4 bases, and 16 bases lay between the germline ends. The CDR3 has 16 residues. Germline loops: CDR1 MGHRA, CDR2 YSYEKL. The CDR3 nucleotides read TGCGCCAGCAGCCACGTTAGCGGAGCCAGTTACAATGAGCAGTTCTTC. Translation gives CASSHVSGASYNEQFF.

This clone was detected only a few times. This chain's CDR3 is CASSTPNGYEQYF. In nucleotides, the CDR3 is TGTGCCAGCAGCACCCCCAACGGCTACGAGCAGTACTTC. The chain links TRBV3-1 (or the pseudogene TRBV3-2) to TRBJ2-7; D uncertain. Trimming took off 5 bases at V and 3 bases at J, with 11 bases between the two ends. Germline CDR1 and CDR2: LGHDT and YNNKEL (reference sequence). CDR3 length equals 13 residues.

The CDR3 sequence: CASSQKLAGGSSYNEQFF. DNA for the CDR3: TGTGCCAGCAGCCAAAAACTAGCGGGGGGGTCCTCCTACAATGAGCAGTTCTTC. This sequence joins TRBV4-2 and TRBJ2-1; TRBD2 matches 13 bases. Germline-derived CDR1 and CDR2 are LGHNA and YNFKEQ. The CDR3 runs 18 residues. V gave up 2 bases and J gave up 0 bases; unmatched junction bases: 4.

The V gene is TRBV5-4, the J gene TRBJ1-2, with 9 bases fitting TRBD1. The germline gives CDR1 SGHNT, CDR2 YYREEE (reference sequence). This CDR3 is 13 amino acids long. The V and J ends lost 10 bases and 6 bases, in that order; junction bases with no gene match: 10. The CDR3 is CAGRNTGGDGYTF. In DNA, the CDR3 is TGTGCCGGGAGAAACACAGGGGGCGATGGCTACACCTTC.

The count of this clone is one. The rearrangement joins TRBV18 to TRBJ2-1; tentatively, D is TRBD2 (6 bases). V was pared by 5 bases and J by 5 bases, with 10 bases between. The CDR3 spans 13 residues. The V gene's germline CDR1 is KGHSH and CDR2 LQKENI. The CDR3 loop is CASSVAENNEQFF. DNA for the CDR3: TGTGCCAGCTCAGTAGCGGAAAACAATGAGCAGTTCTTC. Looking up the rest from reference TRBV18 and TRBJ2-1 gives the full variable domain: NAGVMQNPRHLVRRRGQEARLRCSPMKGHSHVYWYRQLPEEGLKFMVYLQKENIIDESGMPKERFSAEFPKEGPSILRIQQVVRGDSAAYFCASSVAENNEQFFGPGTRLTVL.

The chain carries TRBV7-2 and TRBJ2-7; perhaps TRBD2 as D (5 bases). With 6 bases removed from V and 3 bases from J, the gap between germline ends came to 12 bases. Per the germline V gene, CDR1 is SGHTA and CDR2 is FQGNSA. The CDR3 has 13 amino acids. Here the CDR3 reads CASSVGSNYEQYF. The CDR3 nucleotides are TGTGCCAGCAGTGTAGGGAGTAACTACGAGCAGTACTTC.

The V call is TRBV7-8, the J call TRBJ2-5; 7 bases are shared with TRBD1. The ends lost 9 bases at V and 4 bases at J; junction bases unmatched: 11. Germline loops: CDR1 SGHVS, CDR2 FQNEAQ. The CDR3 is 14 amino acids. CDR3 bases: TGTGCCAGTGGGCGAGGGGGCCCTAGAGAGACCCAGTACTTC. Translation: CASGRGGPRETQYF.